This entry features one T cell receptor (beta chain) sequence. This specimen belongs to a study of blood T cell repertoires in COVID-19. Across the whole study: Specimens from acute and convalescent COVID-19 originated in the United States, Italy and Spain. The analysed material was cDNA or gDNA that came from T cells, B-cell-depleted T cells, or PBMCs.

Original analysis: Estimation of nucleated cell counts was performed using reference gene primer amplification. Data came from immunoSEQ multiplex PCR; TCRdb stores just in-frame clones and leaves some out. V, J and clone size derive from that table, while D and trimming were established from the DNA sequence. The sample lists approximately 230,000 clones; approximately 89% were seen once. Trimming cost V 6 bases and J 7 bases, with 15 bases left between them. The CDR3 is made up of 12 amino acids. The germline V gene has CDR1 GTSNPN and CDR2 SVGIG (reference sequence). The clonotype comes from a woman between 25 and 40 years old with COVID-19, enrolled during active disease. The rearrangement links TRBV30 to TRBJ1-2; D may be TRBD1 (6 bases). Sequenced sample: peripheral blood. In DNA, the CDR3 is TGTGCCTGCGCAGGACAGTCGGCTGGCTACACCTTC. Translated, it gives CACAGQSAGYTF. Supplemented by reference TRBV30 and TRBJ1-2, the full variable domain reads SQTIHQWPATLVQPVGSPLSLECTVEGTSNPNLYWYRQAAGRGLQLLFYSVGIGQISSEVPQNLSASRPQDRQFILSSKKLLLSDSGFYLCACAGQSAGYTFGSGTRLTVV.